One and the same sample provided the 5 T cell receptor beta chains below, sequenced in a study of spatial heterogeneity in lung cancer (dated by TCRdb to the late 2010s). Points the paper makes about the study in general: The number of expanded intratumoral alpha and beta TCRs correlated with the tumor nonsynonymous mutation count.

The library came from 5' RACE. Instrument on record: NextSeq 500. TCRdb trimmed public reads at Q25 via fastp, called clones via MiXCR and kept in-frame beta chains. Records with the same CDR3 protein are collapsed into one entry carrying the most frequent genes and DNA. The sample profile shows about 100,000 distinct CDR3 sequences; around 4.3% of them were found once. In total, the top ten clones hold less than 25% of the sample. Sample time point, as interpreted from the label and publication: sample taken at primary tumor resection. No antigen is known for these receptors. Sequenced material: lung tumor tissue, taken at surgery. The receptors come from a male donor with early-stage non-small cell lung cancer.

This clonotype was observed at least ten times. The chain joins TRBV29-1 to TRBJ2-2; 8 nucleotides agree with TRBD2. Germline V gene sequence: CDR1 SQVTM, CDR2 ANQGSEA. The V and J ends lost 5 bases and 3 bases, in that order; junction bases with no gene match: 5. CDR3 size: 14 residues. Here the CDR3 reads CSVRNSGDTGELFF. The DNA for the CDR3 is TGCAGCGTTCGGAATAGCGGGGACACCGGGGAGCTGTTTTTT.

V gene TRBV28 combines with J gene TRBJ1-3; no definite D call. The CDR3 has 16 residues. Trimming took 6 bases from V and 0 from J, leaving 15 bases between them. Germline CDR1 is MDHEN and CDR2 is SYDVKM. CDR3 loop: CASRGKASSSGNTIYF. CDR3 bases: TGTGCCAGCAGGGGTAAGGCCAGCAGCTCTGGAAACACCATATATTTT.

The table lists this clonotype with many counts. The chain employs TRBV20-1 and TRBJ1-6; TRBD1 matches at 8 bases. V lost 5 bases and J lost 9; bases outside the gene matches: 9. The CDR3 is 14 residues long. CDR1 DFQATT and CDR2 SNEGSKA come from the germline V gene (reference sequence). In DNA form, the CDR3 reads TGCAGTGCTGCCCGGACAGGGTTAACTTCACCCCTCCACTTT. Encoded protein: CSAARTGLTSPLHF.

This clonotype was counted ten times or more. The rearrangement links TRBV12-5 to TRBJ2-5; tentative D call: TRBD1 (6 bases). Looked up from germline, CDR1 is LGHNT and CDR2 is FRNRAP. The ends were cut back, 1 base at V and 4 bases at J, with 13 bases in the middle. This CDR3 is 15 amino acids long. The CDR3 here is CASGLGDKPGETQYF. CDR3 DNA: TGTGCTAGTGGTTTGGGGGACAAGCCGGGAGAGACCCAGTACTTC.

This clonotype was detected only a few times. The rearrangement links TRBV20-1 to TRBJ1-1, with unresolved D. The CDR3 has 12 residues. Germline values: CDR1 DFQATT, CDR2 SNEGSKA (reference sequence). V lost 6 bases, J lost 1 base, and 9 bases lay in between. The chain's CDR3 is CSALGSNTEAFF. In DNA form, the CDR3 reads TGCAGTGCCCTAGGTTCGAACACTGAAGCTTTCTTT.